The 10 T cell receptor beta chains below come from one sample, sequenced in a study of a mutant IDH1 vaccine in newly diagnosed glioma. Repertoires were generated with immunoSEQ multiplex PCR, while TCRdb's copy carries only in-frame clones and drops some. The sample has 40,000 to 60,000 clones; about 77% are singletons. Specified time point: week 5, during vaccination. Each dose of the vaccine consisted of 300 ug of mutant IDH1 20-mer peptide, with topical imiquimod. No antigen has been identified for these receptors. Sequencing used PBMCs, obtained from a glioma patient whose treatment included an IDH1 peptide vaccine. The receptors were sampled from a woman aged 40 to 50 with glioma.

This rearrangement joins TRBV11-2 to TRBJ2-2; 8 bases align to TRBD2. Germline values: CDR1 SGHAT, CDR2 FQNNGV. The CDR3 is made up of 16 amino acids. After removal of 3 bases from V and 1 base from J, the junction contained 4 bases not matched to a gene. The CDR3: CASSFLAGGNTGELFF. The CDR3 DNA sequence: TGTGCCAGCAGCTTTTTGGCGGGGGGGAACACCGGGGAGCTGTTTTTT.

The rearrangement links TRBV7-2 to TRBJ2-2; D tentatively fits TRBD1 or TRBD2 (6 bases each). The CDR3 is 13 amino acids. The V end was cut by 7 bases, the J end by 5 bases, with 11 bases between. The V gene's germline CDR1 is SGHTA and CDR2 FQGNSA. The CDR3 loop reads CASKGGITGELFF. The CDR3 DNA reads TGTGCCAGCAAGGGGGGTATAACCGGGGAGCTGTTTTTT.

The chain is built from TRBV11-2 and TRBJ2-2; 9 bases map to TRBD2. V gave up 4 bases and J gave up 4 bases; unmatched junction bases: 4. CDR3 length: 15 residues. Germline CDR1 SGHAT, CDR2 FQNNGV. CDR3 DNA sequence: TGTGCCAGCAGCTCGGGACTAGCCCTCACCGGGGAGCTGTTTTTT. Protein product: CASSSGLALTGELFF.

The sample holds a few counts of this clone. This rearrangement joins TRBV18 to TRBJ1-4; the match to TRBD1 covers 9 bases. CDR3 length: 15 amino acids. V lost 6 bases, J lost 8 bases, and 10 bases stayed unmatched. From germline, CDR1 is KGHSH and CDR2 LQKENI. The CDR3 here is CASSPGQGKNEKLFF. CDR3 sequence (DNA): TGTGCCAGCTCCCCGGGACAGGGCAAGAACGAAAAACTGTTTTTT.

The chain uses TRBV9 and TRBJ2-3, with D tentatively TRBD2 (5 bases). Trimming shortened V by 6 bases and J by 6 bases, and 8 bases separated the two germline ends. The germline V gene encodes CDR1 SGDLS and CDR2 YYNGEE. CDR3 size: 11 residues. The CDR3 DNA sequence: TGTGCCAGCAATCGGGATGATACGCAGTATTTT. The encoded protein is CASNRDDTQYF.

Written as DNA, the CDR3 is TGTGCCAGCAGCCGGGGGTCCAGGGGGCTTAACTATGGCTACACCTTC. It specifies CASSRGSRGLNYGYTF. The chain has TRBV5-6 and TRBJ1-2; the match to TRBD1 covers 8 bases. V gave up 4 bases and J gave up 1 base; unmatched junction bases: 9. The CDR3 has 16 residues. The germline V gene encodes CDR1 SGHDT and CDR2 YYEEEE.

This chain uses TRBV4-3 with TRBJ2-1, with 9 nucleotides matching TRBD1. Losses at the gene ends were 6 bases for V and 2 bases for J; bases not matched to a gene: 5. This CDR3 region has 15 residues. The germline CDR1 and CDR2 sequences are LGHNA and YSLEER. The CDR3 is CASSRNRGPYNEQFF. CDR3 sequence (DNA): TGCGCCAGCAGTAGAAACAGGGGGCCCTACAATGAGCAGTTCTTC.

The J gene is TRBJ1-6, the V gene TRBV11-2; 7 bases agree with TRBD1. The germline gives CDR1 SGHAT, CDR2 FQNNGV. There are 14 residues in the CDR3. Trimming took 6 bases from V and 5 from J; bases not matched to a gene: 4. The CDR3, as DNA: TGTGCCAGCAGATCCGGGACAGATAATTCACCCCTCCACTTT. The encoded protein is CASRSGTDNSPLHF.

This clone was recorded only once. V usage is TRBV6-5 and J usage is TRBJ1-3, with TRBD1 matching 9 bases. With V trimmed by 6 bases and J by 1 base, 4 bases remained unmatched. Germline assignment: CDR1 MNHEY and CDR2 SVGAGI. This CDR3 has 15 residues. CDR3 coding DNA: TGTGCCAGCAGCCTGACAGGGGGATCTGGAAACACCATATATTTT. Protein product: CASSLTGGSGNTIYF.

This clone appeared a few times. The gene calls are TRBV6-5 and TRBJ2-7, with 7 bases aligning to TRBD2. Trimming took 4 bases from V and 2 from J; bases not matched to a gene: 11. CDR1 and CDR2 from the germline V gene are MNHEY and SVGAGI. This CDR3 comprises 16 residues. The CDR3 DNA follows: TGTGCCAGCAGTTCCCCACGCCGCGGGGGAACCTACGAGCAGTACTTC. It codes for CASSSPRRGGTYEQYF.